The sequence of this T cell receptor (beta chain) was determined in a study of blood T cells in healthy people across ages. The authors ran a second PCR of about 6 to 11 cycles using a sample-barcoded 5' primer and a J-beta primer mix. TCRdb ran MiXCR on the 5' RACE reads and lists one entry per CDR3 protein. The top ten hold about 19% of the sample, which has approximately 1,100,000 distinct CDR3 sequences, 45% seen once. This CDR3 spans 13 amino acids. Trimming left V 3 bases short and J 8 bases short, with 11 bases between. Germline V CDR1 and CDR2: SNHLY, FYNNEI. The TCR sequence derives from a woman aged 60-75 years in good health. The sample was blood. J is TRBJ1-5 and V is TRBV2; D ambiguous. In DNA, the CDR3 is TGTGCCAGCAGTGACTTCGACGCAGAGCCCCAGCATTTT. Protein sequence: CASSDFDAEPQHF. Looking up the rest from reference TRBV2 and TRBJ1-5 gives the full variable domain: EPEVTQTPSHQVTQMGQEVILRCVPISNHLYFYWYRQILGQKVEFLVSFYNNEISEKSEIFDDQFSVERPDGSNFTLKIRSTKLEDSAMYFCASSDFDAEPQHFGDGTRLSIL.